The rows below give T cell receptor beta chains drawn from one sample of a study of regulatory T cells in long-lasting Graves disease. One entry per CDR3 protein, called by TCRdb with MiXCR from the multiplex PCR reads. There are 680,000 or so distinct CDR3 sequences in the sample; around 15% occur only once, and around 19% lies in the top ten. These data are also associated with another study on T cells in Graves' hyperthyroidism and ophthalmopathy.

Source: peripheral blood mononuclear cells (PBMCs), taken at new diagnosis, from a patient treated with antithyroid drugs. Receptors originate from a woman between 25 and 40 years old with Graves disease. Each CDR3 is given with its conserved first and last residue. The order of the fields is J gene, V gene, D gene, clone size, CDR3 DNA, CDR3 protein. D genes are given only for firm matches. Some rows mark clone size as missing; the rest say once, few, many or name a class of expanded clone.

j_call: TRBJ2-3; v_call: TRBV4-2; d_call: .; clone_size: .; cdr3_nt: TGTGCCAGCAGCCAAGTCTCCACGGCTCGCACGGTCGCAGATACGCAGTATTTT; cdr3_aa: CASSQVSTARTVADTQYF
j_call: TRBJ2-3; v_call: TRBV30; d_call: TRBD2; clone_size: many; cdr3_nt: TGTGCCTGGAGTGTGGGTCAGGGCGGGAGAAATACGCAGTATTTT; cdr3_aa: CAWSVGQGGRNTQYF
j_call: TRBJ1-3; v_call: TRBV28; d_call: TRBD1; clone_size: few; cdr3_nt: TGTGCCAGCAGTTACTCGGGGACAGGCTCTGGAAACACCATATATTTT; cdr3_aa: CASSYSGTGSGNTIYF
j_call: TRBJ2-5; v_call: TRBV24-1; d_call: .; clone_size: many; cdr3_nt: TGTGCCACCAGTGATGTGGGACCCACCGCCCAGTACTTC; cdr3_aa: CATSDVGPTAQYF
j_call: TRBJ1-5; v_call: TRBV20-1; d_call: .; clone_size: .; cdr3_nt: TGCAGTGCTAGACGGGACCCGAATCAGCCCCAGCATTTT; cdr3_aa: CSARRDPNQPQHF
j_call: TRBJ2-7; v_call: TRBV19; d_call: .; clone_size: .; cdr3_nt: TGTGCCAGTAGTATAGATCTATATAATCCGACCTACTTC; cdr3_aa: CASSIDLYNPTYF
j_call: TRBJ2-5; v_call: TRBV3-1; d_call: TRBD2; clone_size: many; cdr3_nt: TGTGCCAGCGGCGGGACTAGCGGGATGTGGGAGACCCAGTACTTC; cdr3_aa: CASGGTSGMWETQYF
j_call: TRBJ2-1; v_call: TRBV6-5; d_call: .; clone_size: many; cdr3_nt: TGTGCCAGCAGTTACTCTCCGACAGAAACCAGCGAGCAGTTCTTC; cdr3_aa: CASSYSPTETSEQFF
j_call: TRBJ1-4; v_call: TRBV12-3/TRBV12-4; d_call: TRBD1; clone_size: .; cdr3_nt: TGTGCCAGCAGTCAGGGGGGGGGACAGGGGGGCGGAAAACTGTTTTTT; cdr3_aa: CASSQGGGQGGGKLFF
j_call: TRBJ1-2; v_call: TRBV5-5; d_call: .; clone_size: many; cdr3_nt: TGTGCCAGCAGCTTGGCTAGACAGGCGAACTATGGCTACACCTTC; cdr3_aa: CASSLARQANYGYTF
j_call: TRBJ2-5; v_call: TRBV30; d_call: .; clone_size: .; cdr3_nt: TGTGCCTGGAGTCGGGGGCTGGGGGGGCGCCGGGAGACCCAGTACTTC; cdr3_aa: CAWSRGLGGRRETQYF
j_call: TRBJ1-6; v_call: TRBV2; d_call: .; clone_size: .; cdr3_nt: TGTGCCAGCATGAAGTCCGATTCACCCCTCCACTTT; cdr3_aa: CASMKSDSPLHF
j_call: TRBJ1-6; v_call: TRBV27; d_call: .; clone_size: few; cdr3_nt: TGTGCCAGCAGTTTATACCGACAGAATGGGTCACCCCTCCACTTT; cdr3_aa: CASSLYRQNGSPLHF
j_call: TRBJ2-1; v_call: TRBV6-5; d_call: .; clone_size: many; cdr3_nt: TGTGCCAGCAGTTACTCGGAGAGGGGCAATGAGCAGTTCTTC; cdr3_aa: CASSYSERGNEQFF
j_call: TRBJ1-2; v_call: TRBV12-3/TRBV12-4; d_call: .; clone_size: many; cdr3_nt: TGTGCCAGCAGTCAGGACATCCCGACAGTTCTCAGACACAGGGTTAACTATGGCTACACCTTC; cdr3_aa: CASSQDIPTVLRHRVNYGYTF
j_call: TRBJ2-7; v_call: TRBV20-1; d_call: .; clone_size: .; cdr3_nt: TGCAGTGCCCACTCTCGGACGGTGAGCTCCTACGAGCAGTACTTC; cdr3_aa: CSAHSRTVSSYEQYF
j_call: TRBJ2-1; v_call: TRBV24-1; d_call: .; clone_size: .; cdr3_nt: TGTGCCACCAGTGATCTTGGGCCGTTAAAGTTCTTC; cdr3_aa: CATSDLGPLKFF
j_call: TRBJ2-7; v_call: TRBV7-2; d_call: TRBD2; clone_size: .; cdr3_nt: TGTGCCAGCAGCTTAGGTCAGGGAGGGGTGAACGAGCAGTACTTC; cdr3_aa: CASSLGQGGVNEQYF
j_call: TRBJ2-3; v_call: TRBV3-1; d_call: TRBD2; clone_size: few; cdr3_nt: TGTGCCAGCAGCCAAGGACTAGCGGGAGGACCTAGCACAGATACGCAGTATTTT; cdr3_aa: CASSQGLAGGPSTDTQYF
j_call: TRBJ2-1; v_call: TRBV7-6; d_call: .; clone_size: .; cdr3_nt: TGTGCCAGCAGCTTAAGCCCGCTTAATGAGCAGTTCTTC; cdr3_aa: CASSLSPLNEQFF
j_call: TRBJ1-1; v_call: TRBV6-1; d_call: .; clone_size: many; cdr3_nt: TGTGCTACTACTGCGGGGAAGGGCACTGAAGCTTTCTTT; cdr3_aa: CATTAGKGTEAFF
j_call: TRBJ1-1; v_call: TRBV5-5; d_call: .; clone_size: .; cdr3_nt: TGTGCCAGCAGCCCGCAAATCGGGTCACCTGAAGCTTTCTTT; cdr3_aa: CASSPQIGSPEAFF
j_call: TRBJ2-3; v_call: TRBV6-1; d_call: TRBD2; clone_size: few; cdr3_nt: TGTGCCAGCAGTGAGGGTAGCGGGAGAATGGGGGATACGCAGTATTTT; cdr3_aa: CASSEGSGRMGDTQYF
j_call: TRBJ2-2; v_call: TRBV9; d_call: .; clone_size: few; cdr3_nt: TGTGCCAGCAGCGTAGGGATACCCACCGGGGAGCTGTTTTTT; cdr3_aa: CASSVGIPTGELFF
j_call: TRBJ2-1; v_call: TRBV20-1; d_call: .; clone_size: few; cdr3_nt: TGCAGTGCTAGACGTGGTTCCAGCGGTAGGCCTTCAGACAATGAGCAGTTCTTC; cdr3_aa: CSARRGSSGRPSDNEQFF
j_call: TRBJ1-1; v_call: TRBV7-3; d_call: .; clone_size: many; cdr3_nt: TGTGCCAGCAGCTCTTCCGGGACGGTAAACACTGAAGCTTTCTTT; cdr3_aa: CASSSSGTVNTEAFF
j_call: TRBJ2-2; v_call: TRBV28; d_call: TRBD1; clone_size: many; cdr3_nt: TGTGCCAGCAGTTTCCGGGACAGGGCAAACGGGGAGCTGTTTTTT; cdr3_aa: CASSFRDRANGELFF
j_call: TRBJ1-1; v_call: TRBV20-1; d_call: TRBD1; clone_size: .; cdr3_nt: TGCAGTGCCCGACACACGACAGGGGTGTTCACTGAAGCTTTCTTT; cdr3_aa: CSARHTTGVFTEAFF
j_call: TRBJ1-6; v_call: TRBV6-9; d_call: TRBD1; clone_size: few; cdr3_nt: TGTGCCAGCACTTTTTCATGGGACAGAGATTCACCCCTCCACTTT; cdr3_aa: CASTFSWDRDSPLHF
j_call: TRBJ1-1; v_call: TRBV2; d_call: .; clone_size: many; cdr3_nt: TGTGCCAGCAGAACGACCGGGGGCTCTGGGACTGAAGCTTTCTTT; cdr3_aa: CASRTTGGSGTEAFF
j_call: TRBJ1-6; v_call: TRBV30; d_call: TRBD1; clone_size: .; cdr3_nt: TGTGCCTGGAGTGTAGGGGGCGCGACTTCACCCCTCCACTTT; cdr3_aa: CAWSVGGATSPLHF
j_call: TRBJ2-6; v_call: TRBV14; d_call: .; clone_size: few; cdr3_nt: TGTGCCAGCAGCTCACGGGGGACAAGTTGGTCTGGGGCCAACGTCCTGACTTTC; cdr3_aa: CASSSRGTSWSGANVLTF
j_call: TRBJ2-5; v_call: TRBV2; d_call: .; clone_size: many; cdr3_nt: TGTGCCAGCAGTGATAACTCTCTTACAGCGTACCAAGAGACCCAGTACTTC; cdr3_aa: CASSDNSLTAYQETQYF
j_call: TRBJ2-1; v_call: TRBV10-3; d_call: .; clone_size: many; cdr3_nt: TGTGCCACCAGTACAGAGCTAACCTACAATGAGCAGTTCTTC; cdr3_aa: CATSTELTYNEQFF
j_call: TRBJ1-1; v_call: TRBV12-3/TRBV12-4; d_call: TRBD1; clone_size: many; cdr3_nt: TGTGCCAGCAGCCTGGCAGGGGGCGCCGAAGCTTTCTTT; cdr3_aa: CASSLAGGAEAFF
j_call: TRBJ2-7; v_call: TRBV2; d_call: .; clone_size: many; cdr3_nt: TGTGCCAGCGACAGAATCCCCTCCGAGCAGTACTTC; cdr3_aa: CASDRIPSEQYF
j_call: TRBJ1-1; v_call: TRBV11-2; d_call: TRBD1; clone_size: many; cdr3_nt: TGTGCCAGCAGGGTAACGGGACAGGGGCCTGAAGCTTTCTTT; cdr3_aa: CASRVTGQGPEAFF
j_call: TRBJ2-1; v_call: TRBV30; d_call: TRBD1; clone_size: few; cdr3_nt: TGTGCCTGGGGTTTTCCAGGGGGCGGGTATGAGCAGTTCTTC; cdr3_aa: CAWGFPGGGYEQFF
j_call: TRBJ1-5; v_call: TRBV18; d_call: .; clone_size: .; cdr3_nt: TGTGCCAGCTCACCCTCCCTACTACAGGTCGGGGTCAATCAGCCCCAGCATTTT; cdr3_aa: CASSPSLLQVGVNQPQHF
j_call: TRBJ2-2; v_call: TRBV5-1; d_call: .; clone_size: few; cdr3_nt: TGCGCCAGCAGCTTGCTTTTCAGAGGACCGAACACCGGGGAGCTGTTTTTT; cdr3_aa: CASSLLFRGPNTGELFF
j_call: TRBJ2-7; v_call: TRBV3-1; d_call: .; clone_size: .; cdr3_nt: TGTGCCAGCAGCCAAGCGGGCGGAGCAGCCTACGAGCAGTACTTC; cdr3_aa: CASSQAGGAAYEQYF
j_call: TRBJ2-7; v_call: TRBV7-2; d_call: TRBD1; clone_size: many; cdr3_nt: TGTGCCAGTCACACCGGGACAGGGTGGGCCGAGCAGTACTTC; cdr3_aa: CASHTGTGWAEQYF
j_call: TRBJ2-3; v_call: TRBV7-2; d_call: .; clone_size: .; cdr3_nt: TGTGCCAGCAGCTTAGGGTTCTCGGACAGAGGCACAGATACGCAGTATTTT; cdr3_aa: CASSLGFSDRGTDTQYF
j_call: TRBJ2-1; v_call: TRBV6-1; d_call: .; clone_size: many; cdr3_nt: TGTGCCAGCAGGTCAAGTTGGGGTGAGAATGAGCAGTTCTTC; cdr3_aa: CASRSSWGENEQFF
j_call: TRBJ2-3; v_call: TRBV20-1; d_call: .; clone_size: .; cdr3_nt: TGCAGTGCTAGAGTGGCCTCGACAGATACGCAGTATTTT; cdr3_aa: CSARVASTDTQYF
j_call: TRBJ2-1; v_call: TRBV7-3; d_call: .; clone_size: many; cdr3_nt: TGTGCCAGCAGCTTAGGAGGGGGCGCCAGGAATGAGCAGTTCTTC; cdr3_aa: CASSLGGGARNEQFF
j_call: TRBJ2-1; v_call: TRBV19; d_call: .; clone_size: .; cdr3_nt: TGTGCCAGTAGTATTAGGCCCCGGGACGCGGACAATGAGCAGTTCTTC; cdr3_aa: CASSIRPRDADNEQFF
j_call: TRBJ1-4; v_call: TRBV11-1; d_call: TRBD1; clone_size: many; cdr3_nt: TGTGCCAGCAGCTTCCAAGGACAGGGGTCTGAAAAACTGTTTTTT; cdr3_aa: CASSFQGQGSEKLFF
j_call: TRBJ2-1; v_call: TRBV20-1; d_call: .; clone_size: once; cdr3_nt: TGCAGTGCTAGGTACGGGAGTTCCTACAATGAGCAGTTCTTC; cdr3_aa: CSARYGSSYNEQFF
j_call: TRBJ2-7; v_call: TRBV4-1; d_call: .; clone_size: .; cdr3_nt: TGCGCCAGCAGCCAAGCCGAAGGGGTGTACGAGCAGTACTTC; cdr3_aa: CASSQAEGVYEQYF
j_call: TRBJ1-3; v_call: TRBV27; d_call: TRBD1; clone_size: few; cdr3_nt: TGTGCCAGCAGACCGGGACAGCAGAACACCATATATTTT; cdr3_aa: CASRPGQQNTIYF
j_call: TRBJ1-2; v_call: TRBV7-9; d_call: .; clone_size: .; cdr3_nt: TGTGCCAGCAGCCCAGTCGGGTTTAAGGGGAGCGGCTACACCTTC; cdr3_aa: CASSPVGFKGSGYTF
j_call: TRBJ2-7; v_call: TRBV28; d_call: TRBD2; clone_size: many; cdr3_nt: TGTGCCAGCATTACAGCGGGAGGGCTTTCCTACGAGCAGTACTTC; cdr3_aa: CASITAGGLSYEQYF
j_call: TRBJ1-5; v_call: TRBV27; d_call: .; clone_size: many; cdr3_nt: TGTGCCAGCAGTTTATCCCGCCCGGGGGCGCCGGGTAGCAATCAGCCCCAGCATTTT; cdr3_aa: CASSLSRPGAPGSNQPQHF
j_call: TRBJ1-5; v_call: TRBV27; d_call: .; clone_size: many; cdr3_nt: TGTGCCAGCAGTGACCGGGACAGCAATCAGCCCCAGCATTTT; cdr3_aa: CASSDRDSNQPQHF
j_call: TRBJ2-5; v_call: TRBV18; d_call: .; clone_size: many; cdr3_nt: TGTGCCAGCTCACCGTGGTCCCAAGAGACCCAGTACTTC; cdr3_aa: CASSPWSQETQYF
j_call: TRBJ1-5; v_call: TRBV20-1; d_call: .; clone_size: .; cdr3_nt: TGCAGTGCTAGAGGGGGAGGGGGTGGCAATCAGCCCCAGCATTTT; cdr3_aa: CSARGGGGGNQPQHF
j_call: TRBJ2-4; v_call: TRBV28; d_call: .; clone_size: many; cdr3_nt: TGTGCCAGCAGTTCCCAAAGCCAGGGGACCAAAAACATTCAGTACTTC; cdr3_aa: CASSSQSQGTKNIQYF
j_call: TRBJ1-4; v_call: TRBV25-1; d_call: TRBD1; clone_size: few; cdr3_nt: TGTGCCAGCAGTGGTTGGGGACAGGGGAATAATGAAAAACTGTTTTTT; cdr3_aa: CASSGWGQGNNEKLFF